The rows below give T cell receptor beta chains drawn from one sample of a study of technical replicates of blood from a few donors. Profiling relied on immunoSEQ multiplex PCR, and the TCRdb table lists in-frame clones only, not all of them. Of about 89,000 clones listed, approximately 94% were seen once; the top ten hold roughly 0.22%. The sequenced material came from T cells isolated from PBMCs. The source of these receptors is a human donor in good health. CDR3s include the opening cysteine and the closing phenylalanine or tryptophan. D genes are given only for firm matches. The size field is filled for only some rows; it gives once, few, many or a size class.

d_call | j_call | clone_size | v_call | cdr3_nt | cdr3_aa
TRBD1 | TRBJ1-1 | once | TRBV6-1 | TGTGCCAGCAGTGGTCAGGGACAGCAGAACACTGAAGCTTTCTTT | CASSGQGQQNTEAFF
. | TRBJ1-1 | . | TRBV27 | TGTGCCAGCAGTGAGACAGCCCCGGTAGGGTACACTGAAGCTTTCTTT | CASSETAPVGYTEAFF
. | TRBJ1-5 | . | TRBV5-5 | TGTGCCAGCAGCTTGGGGCGACGGGAGAATCAGCCCCAGCATTTT | CASSLGRRENQPQHF
. | TRBJ1-5 | . | TRBV28 | TGTGCCAGCAGCGAAGGACAGAGGAATCAGCCCCAGCATTTT | CASSEGQRNQPQHF
TRBD1 | TRBJ2-7 | . | TRBV11-2 | TGTGCCAGCAGCCCGACAGGGTTCCTAGGAGAGCAGTACTTC | CASSPTGFLGEQYF
. | TRBJ1-5 | . | TRBV11-2 | TGTGCCAGCAGCTTAGATTTGGCCCAGCCCCAGCATTTT | CASSLDLAQPQHF
. | TRBJ2-3 | . | TRBV14 | TGTGCCAGCAGCGCACCCGGGAGCTGGCGTCAAGATACGCAGTATTTT | CASSAPGSWRQDTQYF
. | TRBJ2-1 | . | TRBV28 | TGTGCCAGCAGTTCGACTTCTTATGAGCAGTTCTTC | CASSSTSYEQFF
. | TRBJ2-5 | . | TRBV10-3 | TGTGCCATCAGTGAGGAGGGTGGAGCAACCCAGTACTTC | CAISEEGGATQYF
. | TRBJ2-7 | . | TRBV21-1 | TGTGCCAGCAGCAAAAGGCGGGCAGGAAAGCCCTACGAGCAGTACTTC | CASSKRRAGKPYEQYF
. | TRBJ1-5 | . | TRBV5-6 | TGTGCCAGCAGCTTGTGGCTCCGACAGAGTAGCAATCAGCCCCAGCATTTT | CASSLWLRQSSNQPQHF
TRBD2 | TRBJ2-7 | . | TRBV23-1 | TGCGCCAGCAGCCCGAAAGAAGGACTAGCGGGGGCCACAGCCTACGAGCAGTACTTC | CASSPKEGLAGATAYEQYF
. | TRBJ2-6 | once | TRBV27 | TGTGCCAGCACCCCCAAGGGGGGGGCTGGGGCCAACGTCCTGACTTTC | CASTPKGGAGANVLTF
TRBD2 | TRBJ2-2 | . | TRBV27 | TGTGCCAGCAGTTTTTTGGAATGGCCCGGGGAGGGCGGGGAGCTGTTTTTT | CASSFLEWPGEGGELFF
. | TRBJ2-2 | . | TRBV10-3 | TGTGCCATCAGCCTAGGTTTATCCACCGGGGAGCTGTTTTTT | CAISLGLSTGELFF
TRBD1 | TRBJ2-5 | . | TRBV4-1 | TGCGCCAGCAGCCATCCTAAAATCAGGGGGGAGACCCAGTACTTC | CASSHPKIRGETQYF